This passage covers 22 T cell receptor beta chains from one sample sequenced in a study of blood T cell repertoires in COVID-19. Sequencing was performed with immunoSEQ multiplex PCR; in TCRdb, only in-frame clones are kept and a portion is missing. The sample has roughly 34,000 clones, 80% seen once. Material: peripheral blood. The receptors stem from a man at least 80 years old with acute or convalescent COVID-19.

The rearrangement uses TRBV5-1 and TRBJ2-1; the match to TRBD2 covers 13 bases. Germline V CDR1 and CDR2: SGHRS, YFSETQ. The CDR3 extends over 17 amino acids. Losses at the gene ends were 5 bases for V and 12 bases for J; bases not matched to a gene: 17. DNA for the CDR3: TGCGCCAGCAGACCAGGACTAGCGGGAGCCAGGGGTGGCGGGCAGTTCTTC. It encodes CASRPGLAGARGGGQFF.

The chain has TRBV5-4 and TRBJ2-5, with a weak D call TRBD1 (6 bases). Trimming removed 0 bases from V and 4 bases from J, with 16 bases in between. CDR3 length: 16 amino acids. The V gene's germline CDR1 is SGHNT and CDR2 YYREEE (reference sequence). CDR3 DNA sequence: TGTGCCAGCAGCTTGGTCAGAAGGGGGAGCGGAGAGACCCAGTACTTC. Amino acids: CASSLVRRGSGETQYF.

The chain uses TRBV30 and TRBJ2-7, with D hard to call. This CDR3 is 14 amino acids long. Germline CDR1 reads GTSNPN; CDR2 reads SVGIG (reference sequence). The ends were cut back, 3 bases at V and 2 bases at J, with 14 bases in the middle. DNA of the CDR3: TGTGCCTGGAGAACTCGGAGAGCCGCCTACGAGCAGTACTTC. Translating it yields CAWRTRRAAYEQYF.

The chain is built from TRBV5-4 and TRBJ2-3; TRBD2 might be the D (7 bases). The germline gives CDR1 SGHNT, CDR2 YYREEE (reference sequence). Between the trimmed V and J ends, which lost 5 bases and 4 bases, there was a span of 23 bases. The CDR3 sequence is 17 residues long. CDR3 DNA sequence: TGTGCCAGCAGTAGTGGGGGGGGCGCTGCGGGTGCAGATACGCAGTATTTT. This gives the protein CASSSGGGAAGADTQYF. The whole variable domain, remainder taken from reference TRBV5-4 and TRBJ2-3, is ETGVTQSPTHLIKTRGQQVTLRCSSQSGHNTVSWYQQALGQGPQFIFQYYREEENGRGNFPPRFSGLQFPNYSSELNVNALELDDSALYLCASSSGGGAAGADTQYFGPGTRLTVL.

V usage is TRBV24-1 and J usage is TRBJ2-1, with 8 bases identical to TRBD2. This CDR3 is built from 16 residues. Germline values: CDR1 KGHDR, CDR2 SFDVKD. Unmatched junction bases numbered 10, after V lost 5 bases and J lost 5 bases. CDR3 region: CATSAGWAGGNNEQFF. In nucleotides, the CDR3 is TGTGCCACCAGTGCCGGCTGGGCGGGGGGAAACAATGAGCAGTTCTTC.

This chain links TRBV7-2 with TRBJ1-2; D is unclear. Germline V gene lookup returns CDR1 SGHTA and CDR2 FQGNSA. Trimming took 2 bases from V and 5 from J, leaving 6 bases between them. The CDR3 runs 12 residues. The CDR3 nucleotides read TGTGCCAGCAGCTTAAGCGGATATGGCTACACCTTC. Its protein product is CASSLSGYGYTF. Looking up the rest from reference TRBV7-2 and TRBJ1-2 gives the full variable domain: GAGVSQSPSNKVTEKGKDVELRCDPISGHTALYWYRQSLGQGLEFLIYFQGNSAPDKSGLPSDRFSAERTGGSVSTLTIQRTQQEDSAVYLCASSLSGYGYTFGSGTRLTVV.

The chain has TRBV4-2 and TRBJ2-5; D remains unclear. Germline-derived CDR1 and CDR2 are LGHNA and YNFKEQ. There are 14 residues in the CDR3. Trimming removed 0 bases at V and 5 bases at J, with 10 bases between. The CDR3 DNA sequence: TGTGCCAGCAGCCAAGATGGCCTGTGGGAGACCCAGTACTTC. It codes for CASSQDGLWETQYF.

Comments on this clone: At one end the junction does not follow the germline gene, possibly because of a read error. The genes are TRBV7-7 and TRBJ2-5; TRBD1 matches 7 bases. Germline V gene lookup returns CDR1 SSHAT and CDR2 FNYEAQ (reference sequence). The CDR3 has 17 amino acids. The CDR3 sequence: CASSLGRQGSGQETQYF. The CDR3 DNA sequence: TGTGCTAGCAGCTTAGGACGACAGGGCTCGGGCCAAGAGACCCAGTACTTC.

The chain recombines TRBV19 with TRBJ1-2, with 7 bases lining up with TRBD1. CDR1 and CDR2 from the germline V gene are LNHDA and SQIVND (reference sequence). The CDR3 is 15 residues long. V was pared by 5 bases and J by 5 bases, with 11 bases of the junction left unmatched. CDR3 residues: CASSLRTGGWYGYTF. The CDR3, as DNA: TGTGCCAGTAGTCTCCGGACAGGTGGCTGGTATGGCTACACCTTC.

The chain combines TRBV5-4 with TRBJ2-7; D is uncertain. V lost 4 bases to trimming and J lost 3 bases, with 5 bases between them. CDR1 and CDR2 from the germline V gene are SGHNT and YYREEE (reference sequence). The CDR3 is 11 residues long. The CDR3 bases are TGTGCCAGCAGCACCTACTACGAGCAGTACTTC. Amino acids: CASSTYYEQYF.

The chain employs TRBV2 and TRBJ2-1; 9 bases are shared with TRBD2. Germline lookup yields CDR1 SNHLY and CDR2 FYNNEI. The CDR3 length is 15 residues. V lost 7 bases and J lost 4; bases outside the gene matches: 8. In nucleotides, the CDR3 is TGTGCCAGCAATTTAGCGGGAGTCGGGTACAATGAGCAGTTCTTC. This translates into CASNLAGVGYNEQFF.

This clone was seen a few times. CDR3 DNA: TGTGCCAGCAGCGTGGGACTAACTAACACCGGGGAGCTGTTTTTT. This codes for CASSVGLTNTGELFF. The chain recombines TRBV9 with TRBJ2-2; 7 bases align to TRBD2. J gave up 2 bases and V 2 bases, and 3 bases lay outside the gene matches. The CDR3 covers 15 residues. The V gene's germline CDR1 is SGDLS and CDR2 YYNGEE.

This chain connects TRBV7-2 to TRBJ2-1, with 11 positions matching TRBD2. Germline V gene sequence: CDR1 SGHTA, CDR2 FQGNSA. The V segment lost 5 bases and the J segment 1 base; nucleotides outside the gene matches: 4. CDR3 length equals 16 residues. The CDR3 here is CASSPRTSGSYNEQFF. CDR3 coding DNA: TGTGCCAGCAGCCCGAGGACTAGCGGGTCCTACAATGAGCAGTTCTTC.

The chain links TRBV12-3 or TRBV12-4 to TRBJ2-3; a possible D gene is TRBD2 (6 bases). The length of the CDR3 is 13 residues. Trimming took 6 bases from V and 2 from J, leaving 9 bases between them. The CDR3 is CASRGGITDTQYF. Written as DNA, the CDR3 is TGTGCCAGCAGGGGCGGGATCACAGATACGCAGTATTTT.

V gene TRBV14 combines with J gene TRBJ2-3; 7 bases match TRBD2. Germline trimming cut 5 bases from V and 4 bases from J; bases unmatched to any gene: 9. Germline V gene sequence: CDR1 SGHDN, CDR2 FVKESK. The CDR3 covers 15 residues. The CDR3 protein is CASSKYGGLADTQYF. The CDR3 DNA sequence: TGTGCCAGCAGCAAATACGGGGGGTTGGCAGATACGCAGTATTTT.

The table lists this clone with a few counts. The chain carries TRBV5-5 and TRBJ1-2; D is ambiguous. The germline CDR1 and CDR2 sequences are SGHKS and YYEKEE (reference sequence). Trimming shortened V by 4 bases and J by 1 base, and 14 bases separated the two germline ends. The length of the CDR3 is 15 residues. The CDR3 reads CASSITREFNYGYTF. CDR3 coding DNA: TGTGCCAGCAGCATAACCCGGGAGTTTAACTATGGCTACACCTTC. Full variable domain (missing parts from reference TRBV5-5 and TRBJ1-2): DAGVTQSPTHLIKTRGQQVTLRCSPISGHKSVSWYQQVLGQGPQFIFQYYEKEERGRGNFPDRFSARQFPNYSSELNVNALLLGDSALYLCASSITREFNYGYTFGSGTRLTVV.

This clone was seen just once. The chain carries TRBV6-1 and TRBJ2-3; D remains unclear. CDR1 and CDR2 (germline): MNHNS, SASEGT. The CDR3 extends over 13 amino acids. With 1 base removed from V and 2 bases from J, the gap between germline ends came to 4 bases. CDR3 DNA sequence: TGTGCCAGCAGTGAAGTCGTCACAGATACGCAGTATTTT. Protein product: CASSEVVTDTQYF.

CDR3 region: CASSKGGNYGYTF. Here the CDR3 DNA reads TGTGCCAGCAGTAAGGGGGGGAACTATGGCTACACCTTC. This chain links TRBV2 with TRBJ1-2, with a tentative D call TRBD1 (6 bases). Germline V gene lookup returns CDR1 SNHLY and CDR2 FYNNEI. V dropped 5 bases and J dropped 2 bases, with 9 bases sitting between them. This CDR3 has 13 amino acids.

The chain employs TRBV18 and TRBJ2-5, with 8 bases matching TRBD2. Trimming at V came to 3 bases and at J to 5 bases, leaving 5 bases not matched to a gene. Germline V gene sequence: CDR1 KGHSH, CDR2 LQKENI. The CDR3 consists of 14 residues. Written as DNA, the CDR3 is TGTGCCAGCTCACCCCGGACTAGCACCGAGACCCAGTACTTC. It encodes CASSPRTSTETQYF.

The V and J genes are TRBV3-1 (or the pseudogene TRBV3-2) and TRBJ2-3; D uncertain. V gave up 4 bases and J gave up 4 bases, with 12 bases separating them. Germline V gene data show CDR1 as LGHDT and CDR2 as YNNKEL (reference sequence). This CDR3 region has 14 residues. The CDR3 bases are TGTGCCAGCAGCCCCCCCCTACTCCCAGATACGCAGTATTTT. It translates to CASSPPLLPDTQYF.

V and J are TRBV11-2 and TRBJ2-7; D gene uncertain. V was pared by 5 bases and J by 3 bases, with 8 bases between. Germline V gene lookup returns CDR1 SGHAT and CDR2 FQNNGV. The CDR3 consists of 12 residues. The CDR3 nucleotides are TGTGCCAGCAGCCTTGAGGACTACGAGCAGTACTTC. Translating it yields CASSLEDYEQYF.

The chain combines TRBV2 with TRBJ1-2; TRBD1 agrees at 7 bases. Germline V gene sequence: CDR1 SNHLY, CDR2 FYNNEI. This CDR3 has 13 residues. V lost 2 bases, J lost 4 bases, and 1 base stayed unmatched. In DNA form, the CDR3 reads TGTGCCAGCAGTGAAACAGGGGTCTATGGCTACACCTTC. Its translation is CASSETGVYGYTF. The whole variable domain, filled in from reference TRBV2 and TRBJ1-2, reads EPEVTQTPSHQVTQMGQEVILRCVPISNHLYFYWYRQILGQKVEFLVSFYNNEISEKSEIFDDQFSVERPDGSNFTLKIRSTKLEDSAMYFCASSETGVYGYTFGSGTRLTVV.